A single sample is the source of the 7 T cell receptor beta chains below, sequenced in a study of shared clonotypes between healthy human individuals. This table comes from immunoSEQ multiplex PCR, and its TCRdb copy is limited to in-frame clones, with some not included. The sample has more than 2 million clones; 90% to 96% are singletons. The specimen sequenced was naive CD4+ T cells sorted from blood. Subset: CD45RA+ positively selected. These receptors were collected from a man aged 18 to 29 in good health.

This chain links TRBV11-1 with TRBJ2-3, with 12 bases matching TRBD2. This CDR3 has 15 residues. The germline V gene has CDR1 SGHAT and CDR2 FQDESV (reference sequence). With V trimmed by 3 bases and J by 5 bases, 3 bases remained unmatched. The CDR3 coding sequence is TGTGCCAGCAGCTTTTCTAGCGGGGGGGGAGATACGCAGTATTTT. Its translation is CASSFSSGGGDTQYF.

With regard to this clone: Other DNA sequences from this sample encode an identical CDR3 as well. This chain joins TRBV7-9 and TRBJ1-1, with D hard to call. Deletions cut 3 bases from V and 3 bases from J, with 2 bases between. The CDR3 length is 11 residues. Germline V CDR1 and CDR2: SEHNR, FQNEAQ (reference sequence). DNA of the CDR3: TGTGCCAGCAGCTTGTACACTGAAGCTTTCTTT. This codes for CASSLYTEAFF.

The chain links TRBV10-2 to TRBJ1-1, with a tentative D call TRBD1 (5 bases). Trimming cost V 6 bases and J 1 base, with 12 bases left between them. CDR1 and CDR2 from the germline V gene are WSHSY and SAAADI. This CDR3 has 14 residues. CDR3 DNA: TGCGCCAGCAGCCCCCGGGGGAAGAACACTGAAGCTTTCTTT. Amino acid sequence: CASSPRGKNTEAFF.

To note about this clone: The sample has other DNA sequences that encode this CDR3 too. The V gene is TRBV20-1, the J gene TRBJ2-7; D may correspond to TRBD1 or TRBD2 (6 bases each). Trimming cost V 5 bases and J 7 bases, with 12 bases left between them. This CDR3 has 11 residues. Per germline, CDR1 DFQATT and CDR2 SNEGSKA (reference sequence). CDR3 nucleotide sequence: TGCAGTGCTTCTCAAGGGGGGGAGCAGTACTTC. Residues: CSASQGGEQYF.

The gene calls are TRBV30 and TRBJ1-1; D gene ambiguous. From germline, CDR1 is GTSNPN and CDR2 SVGIG (reference sequence). The germline V and J ends were trimmed by 2 bases and 4 bases, with 8 bases remaining between them. The CDR3 contains 12 residues. Written as DNA, the CDR3 is TGTGCCTGGAGTAAGAAGGGCACTGAAGCTTTCTTT. Amino acid sequence: CAWSKKGTEAFF.

This sequence joins TRBV4-1 and TRBJ2-3, with 9 bases aligning to TRBD1. V shed 0 bases and J 1 base; nucleotides not matched to a gene: 2. This CDR3 contains 16 residues. Germline V gene sequence: CDR1 MGHRA, CDR2 YSYEKL. CDR3 bases: TGCGCCAGCAGCCAAGACCGGACAGGGGGCACAGATACGCAGTATTTT. This sequence encodes CASSQDRTGGTDTQYF.

This chain uses TRBV6-5 with TRBJ1-2; D remains unclear. V was trimmed by 0 bases and J by 4 bases, leaving 12 bases between them. CDR1 and CDR2 from the germline V gene are MNHEY and SVGAGI. The CDR3 is 15 residues long. The CDR3 protein is CASSYSKGGIYGYTF. DNA for the CDR3: TGTGCCAGCAGTTACTCGAAGGGCGGGATCTATGGCTACACCTTC.